This T cell receptor (beta chain) was sequenced during a study of T cells in Graves' hyperthyroidism and ophthalmopathy. This clonotype has a count of ten or more. The CDR3 runs 16 residues. Germline CDR1 MNHEY, CDR2 SVGAGI. Unmatched junction bases numbered 6, after V lost 2 bases and J lost 3 bases. Hyperthyroidism, newly diagnosed and lasting under 2 months, affected patients aged 18 to 65. It was RNA transcripts that yielded the amplified TCR beta CDR3 regions. First-round RT-PCR with HTBI primers amplified the TCR CDR3 region. TCRdb re-derived calls from the multiplex PCR reads in MiXCR, one entry per CDR3 protein. The data hold some 770,000 distinct CDR3 sequences, with roughly 17% observed a single time.

The rearrangement links TRBV6-5 to TRBJ2-7, with 11 bases fitting TRBD1. Material: blood. This TCR derives from a man aged 18 to 29 with Graves' hyperthyroidism. The CDR3 sequence: CASSYRGQGGNYEQYF. The CDR3 bases are TGTGCCAGCAGTTACAGGGGACAGGGGGGGAACTACGAGCAGTACTTC.